This T cell receptor beta chain was sequenced during a study of T cell responses to AZD1222 COVID-19 vaccine. V was cut by 5 bases and J by 0 bases, with 20 bases left in between. CDR3 length: 18 amino acids. Germline V gives CDR1 MNHNY, CDR2 SVGAGI (reference sequence). Using immunoSEQ multiplex PCR, the repertoire was profiled, and TCRdb retains in-frame clones only, with some absent. The profile shows approximately 120,000 clones, roughly nine tenths of them singletons. Sample: peripheral blood, taken on day 0 of AZD1222 vaccination. The sequence was collected from an adult in good health. The genes are TRBV6-6 and TRBJ2-4; either TRBD1 or TRBD2 may supply D (5 bases each). CDR3 in amino acids: CASSPSSGTAVAKNIQYF. In nucleotides, the CDR3 is TGTGCCAGCAGTCCTTCATCCGGGACCGCGGTAGCCAAAAACATTCAGTACTTC.